This T cell receptor (beta chain) derives from a study of beta chain features in type 1 diabetes. The entirety of the isolated RNA underwent reverse transcription, so expressed TCRB transcripts were sequenced. The table came from immunoSEQ multiplex PCR; TCRdb's copy has only in-frame clones and leaves some out. The table shows 810,000 or so clones, with 15% to 20% occurring only once. Trimming took 0 bases from V and 7 from J, leaving 13 bases between them. The germline CDR1 and CDR2 sequences are MNHNY and SVGAGI (reference sequence). The CDR3 loop spans 14 amino acids. This clone occurred a few times.

The receptor comes from a woman younger than 35 in good health. Sequences were obtained from naive CD4+ T cells from blood. The chain combines TRBV6-6 with TRBJ2-7; D gene ambiguous. The CDR3 loop reads CASSYSNPETEQYF. CDR3 coding DNA: TGTGCCAGCAGTTACTCTAATCCCGAGACTGAGCAGTACTTC.